This paragraph covers one TCR beta chain sequence. Its target is unknown. The TCR library protocol attached unique molecular identifiers to the individual cDNA molecules. Using its own MiXCR run on the 5' RACE reads, TCRdb lists one record per CDR3 protein. In the table there are 50,000 to 70,000 distinct CDR3 sequences, around 13% of which are singletons. This entry is derived from a study of early T cells in non-severe SARS-CoV-2 infection. Study summary: RNA in bulk from unsorted whole blood was sequenced, and chains were unpaired.

Study-level points and caveats: Matching against VDJdb likely underestimated virus-specific expansions, favoring anti-spike CD8.

Trimming shortened V by 3 bases and J by 7 bases, and 19 bases separated the two germline ends. This CDR3 has 15 amino acids. The germline V gene has CDR1 DFQATT and CDR2 SNEGSKA (reference sequence). The chain carries TRBV20-1 and TRBJ2-1; D tentatively reads TRBD1 or TRBD2 (6 bases each). This clonotype was obtained from an adult who was a healthcare worker with PCR-confirmed SARS-CoV-2 infection or an uninfected control (not recorded which). Sequenced material: whole blood. The chain's CDR3 is CSASPDRGVRNEQFF. As DNA, the CDR3 is TGCAGTGCTAGCCCCGATAGGGGGGTTAGAAATGAGCAGTTCTTC.